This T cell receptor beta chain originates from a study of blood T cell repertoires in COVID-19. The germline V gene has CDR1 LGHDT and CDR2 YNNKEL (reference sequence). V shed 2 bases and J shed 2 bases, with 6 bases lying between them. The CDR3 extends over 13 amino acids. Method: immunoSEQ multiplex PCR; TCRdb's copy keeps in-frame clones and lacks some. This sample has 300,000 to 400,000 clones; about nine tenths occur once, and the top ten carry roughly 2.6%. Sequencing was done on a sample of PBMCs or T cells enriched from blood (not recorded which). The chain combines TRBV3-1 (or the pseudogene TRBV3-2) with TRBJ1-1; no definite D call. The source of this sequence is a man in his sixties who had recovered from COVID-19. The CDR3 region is CASSQSLNTEAFF. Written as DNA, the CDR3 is TGTGCCAGCAGCCAATCGTTAAACACTGAAGCTTTCTTT.